Below are 25 T cell receptor beta chains sequenced from a single sample in a study of cytomegalovirus exposure and HLA in healthy donors. The PCR had 60 Vbeta and 13 Jbeta primers. Using immunoSEQ multiplex PCR, the repertoire was profiled, and TCRdb retains in-frame clones only, with some absent. The sample lists roughly 160,000 clones, under 85% occurring once. Sequenced material: PBMCs. The receptors were sampled from a woman between 18 and 29 years old in good health and CMV-seropositive.

V is TRBV7-9 and J is TRBJ2-2, with 8 bases identical to TRBD1. Germline-derived CDR1 and CDR2 are SEHNR and FQNEAQ (reference sequence). This CDR3 spans 15 amino acids. Trimming took 2 bases from V and 5 from J; bases not matched to a gene: 4. CDR3 amino acids: CASSLLDRATGELFF. CDR3 sequence (DNA): TGTGCCAGCAGCTTACTGGACAGGGCAACCGGGGAGCTGTTTTTT.

This clone was found a few times. The CDR3 is CASSPPGTGAEKLFF. CDR3 DNA: TGTGCCAGTAGTCCCCCCGGGACAGGGGCCGAAAAACTGTTTTTT. The chain joins TRBV19 to TRBJ1-4, with 10 bases matching TRBD1. Germline CDR1 LNHDA, CDR2 SQIVND (reference sequence). The CDR3 contains 15 residues. Trimming took 5 bases from V and 8 from J; bases not matched to a gene: 8. Drawing the rest from reference TRBV19 and TRBJ1-4, the complete variable domain is DGGITQSPKYLFRKEGQNVTLSCEQNLNHDAMYWYRQDPGQGLRLIYYSQIVNDFQKGDIAEGYSVSREKKESFPLTVTSAQKNPTAFYLCASSPPGTGAEKLFFGSGTQLSVL.

This clone has just one count. The chain couples TRBV5-1 to TRBJ2-1; 10 bases are shared with TRBD1. Germline V gene sequence: CDR1 SGHRS, CDR2 YFSETQ. The ends lost 2 bases at V and 8 bases at J; junction bases unmatched: 7. The CDR3 contains 15 residues. The CDR3 nucleotides read TGCGCCAGCAGCTTTGAGGGACAGGGGTTCGATGAGCAGTTCTTC. The encoded protein is CASSFEGQGFDEQFF. The full variable domain, rest sourced from reference TRBV5-1 and TRBJ2-1, is KAGVTQTPRYLIKTRGQQVTLSCSPISGHRSVSWYQQTPGQGLQFLFEYFSETQRNKGNFPGRFSGRQFSNSRSEMNVSTLELGDSALYLCASSFEGQGFDEQFFGPGTRLTVL.

The chain couples TRBV4-2 to TRBJ2-3; 13 nucleotides agree with TRBD2. CDR1 and CDR2 from the germline V gene are LGHNA and YNFKEQ. The CDR3 contains 16 residues. With V trimmed by 5 bases and J by 3 bases, 5 bases remained unmatched. The CDR3 region is CASSTRTSGGTDTQYF. CDR3 DNA sequence: TGTGCCAGCAGCACCCGGACTAGCGGGGGAACAGATACGCAGTATTTT.

The J gene is TRBJ2-1, the V gene TRBV10-2; 16 positions match TRBD2. CDR3 size: 16 residues. The V gene end was trimmed by 3 bases and the J gene end by 7 bases; junction bases not matched to a gene: 3. Looked up from germline, CDR1 is WSHSY and CDR2 is SAAADI. CDR3 amino acids: CASSDWGLAGGNEQFF. CDR3 nucleotides: TGCGCCAGCAGTGATTGGGGACTAGCGGGGGGGAATGAGCAGTTCTTC.

The chain carries TRBV6-1 and TRBJ2-1; 9 nucleotides agree with TRBD1. The CDR3 has 15 amino acids. Germline V gene sequence: CDR1 MNHNS, CDR2 SASEGT. Germline trimming cut 5 bases from V and 3 bases from J; bases unmatched to any gene: 5. The DNA for the CDR3 is TGTGCCAGCAGTCATCGGGACAGGGACTACAATGAGCAGTTCTTC. Translating it yields CASSHRDRDYNEQFF.

Of note for this clone: The junction does not match germline at one end; this may be a read error. The V and J genes are TRBV2 and TRBJ2-4, with a tentative D call TRBD2 (7 bases). The CDR3 is 16 residues long. Germline V CDR1 and CDR2: SNHLY, FYNNEI. The CDR3 region is CAGSEGGAGAKNIQYF. CDR3 nucleotides: TGTGCCGGCAGTGAGGGGGGGGCGGGAGCCAAAAACATTCAGTACTTC.

The V and J genes are TRBV5-6 and TRBJ2-7; possibly TRBD2 for D (5 bases). The CDR3 loop spans 16 amino acids. From germline, CDR1 is SGHDT and CDR2 YYEEEE. V lost 0 bases and J lost 6, with 19 bases in between. CDR3 amino acids: CASSLARVGSPSEQYF. The CDR3 DNA follows: TGTGCCAGCAGCTTGGCCCGTGTGGGGAGCCCCTCCGAGCAGTACTTC. The entire variable domain, with the rest obtained from reference TRBV5-6 and TRBJ2-7, is as follows: DAGVTQSPTHLIKTRGQQVTLRCSPKSGHDTVSWYQQALGQGPQFIFQYYEEEERQRGNFPDRFSGHQFPNYSSELNVNALLLGDSALYLCASSLARVGSPSEQYFGPGTRLTVT.

The chain joins TRBV4-2 to TRBJ2-5; TRBD1 is a possible D gene (5 bases). Trimming took 6 bases from V and 1 from J, leaving 9 bases between them. The CDR3 covers 13 residues. Germline loops: CDR1 LGHNA, CDR2 YNFKEQ. The CDR3, as DNA: TGTGCCAGCAGTCAGACAGCCCAAGAGACCCAGTACTTC. It encodes CASSQTAQETQYF.

V gene TRBV6-5 combines with J gene TRBJ2-7; a weak D match, TRBD1 (5 bases). The CDR3 extends over 14 amino acids. Trimming shortened V by 2 bases and J by 3 bases, and 11 bases separated the two germline ends. Germline assignment: CDR1 MNHEY and CDR2 SVGAGI. The CDR3, as DNA: TGTGCCAGCAGTTACGCCGACAGAAACTACGAGCAGTACTTC. Translated: CASSYADRNYEQYF.

This chain joins TRBV9 and TRBJ1-2; 9 bases agree with TRBD1. Trimming at V came to 0 bases and at J to 7 bases, leaving 19 bases not matched to a gene. CDR1 and CDR2 from the germline V gene are SGDLS and YYNGEE. This CDR3 spans 19 amino acids. CDR3 protein: CASSVEGQGSAGGTGGYTF. CDR3 DNA: TGTGCCAGCAGCGTAGAAGGACAGGGGAGCGCAGGAGGCACCGGTGGCTACACCTTC.

J is TRBJ1-1 and V is TRBV6-1; 9 nucleotides align to TRBD1. CDR3 length: 16 amino acids. The germline gives CDR1 MNHNS, CDR2 SASEGT. With V trimmed by 2 bases and J by 4 bases, 8 bases remained unmatched. The CDR3 nucleotides read TGTGCCAGCAGTGAACCGTCCGGGACAGGGCGCACTGAAGCTTTCTTT. Protein: CASSEPSGTGRTEAFF.

The V gene is TRBV9, the J gene TRBJ2-5; 12 bases are a match to TRBD2. This CDR3 contains 15 residues. V dropped 4 bases and J dropped 5; count of bases not matched to a gene: 6. Germline V gives CDR1 SGDLS, CDR2 YYNGEE. CDR3 in DNA: TGTGCCAGCAGCCCTAGCGGGGGGGCCGGGGAGACCCAGTACTTC. It encodes CASSPSGGAGETQYF.

The chain carries TRBV25-1 and TRBJ1-1; TRBD1 aligns across 9 bases. The CDR3 covers 13 residues. Per the germline V gene, CDR1 is MGHDK and CDR2 is SYGVNS. Trimming at V came to 8 bases and at J to 4 bases, leaving 5 bases not matched to a gene. The CDR3, as DNA: TGTGCCAGCGCCGGACAGGGGAGCACTGAAGCTTTCTTT. This translates into CASAGQGSTEAFF.

The chain couples TRBV5-1 to TRBJ2-1, with TRBD1 matching over 9 bases. This CDR3 region has 13 residues. CDR1 is SGHRS, CDR2 YFSETQ, per germline. After removal of 4 bases from V and 10 bases from J, the junction contained 6 bases not matched to a gene. This chain's CDR3 is CASSPTDRGEQFF. The DNA for the CDR3 is TGCGCCAGCAGCCCTACGGACAGGGGCGAGCAGTTCTTC.

The V and J genes are TRBV29-1 and TRBJ2-5; perhaps TRBD2 as D (5 bases). With the DNA end fitting TRBJ2-7 better, the J assignment may be wrong. The CDR3 sequence is 12 residues long. Germline CDR1 SQVTM, CDR2 ANQGSEA. CDR3 DNA sequence: TGCAGCGTTGAACGGGACTCCTACGAGCAGTACTTC. This gives the protein CSVERDSYEQYF.

The chain links TRBV6-6 to TRBJ2-7, with D possibly matching TRBD1 (6 bases). V was clipped by 7 bases and J by 3 bases, with 16 bases between them. The CDR3 is made up of 14 amino acids. Germline V gives CDR1 MNHNY, CDR2 SVGAGI (reference sequence). This CDR3 reads CASTKGKGDYEQYF. In nucleotides, the CDR3 is TGTGCCAGCACCAAAGGAAAGGGGGACTACGAGCAGTACTTC.

The rearrangement joins TRBV30 to TRBJ2-7; a possible D gene is TRBD2 (5 bases). With 1 base removed from V and 1 base from J, the gap between germline ends came to 8 bases. This CDR3 is built from 13 residues. Germline V CDR1 and CDR2: GTSNPN, SVGIG (reference sequence). CDR3 protein: CAWSGGGSYEQYF. The CDR3 DNA reads TGTGCCTGGAGTGGAGGAGGTTCCTACGAGCAGTACTTC.

The chain recombines TRBV15 with TRBJ1-1, with D uncertain. Germline-derived CDR1 and CDR2 are LNHNV and YYDKDF (reference sequence). V gave up 6 bases and J gave up 0 bases, with 8 bases separating them. The CDR3 runs to 13 residues. The CDR3 nucleotides are TGTGCCACCAGAAAACAGTTGAACACTGAAGCTTTCTTT. The encoded protein is CATRKQLNTEAFF.

The V gene is TRBV18, the J gene TRBJ2-2, with 8 positions matching TRBD1. This CDR3 is built from 16 residues. Germline V gives CDR1 KGHSH, CDR2 LQKENI. V gave up 1 base and J gave up 5 bases; unmatched junction bases: 6. The CDR3 region is CASSPLDRGATGELFF. CDR3 coding DNA: TGTGCCAGCTCACCACTCGACAGGGGCGCGACCGGGGAGCTGTTTTTT.

The chain has TRBV25-1 and TRBJ2-3, with 8 nucleotides matching TRBD2. The CDR3 is made up of 14 amino acids. Germline CDR1 and CDR2: MGHDK and SYGVNS. With 9 bases clipped from V and 2 bases from J, the junction kept 7 bases outside the gene matches. The CDR3 DNA is TGTGCCAGTTCCATAGCGGGGATCACAGATACGCAGTATTTT. It yields the protein CASSIAGITDTQYF.

This clone was seen only once. Here the CDR3 reads CASSFTGTGSYNEQFF. DNA for the CDR3: TGTGCCAGCAGCTTCACCGGGACAGGTTCCTACAATGAGCAGTTCTTC. This chain connects TRBV7-2 to TRBJ2-1, with 8 bases fitting TRBD1. The CDR3 has 16 amino acids. Germline values: CDR1 SGHTA, CDR2 FQGNSA. Unmatched junction bases numbered 5, after V lost 3 bases and J lost 1 base.

The chain employs TRBV6-6 and TRBJ2-2, with D possibly matching TRBD1 (5 bases). The CDR3 length is 16 residues. V shed 3 bases and J shed 4 bases, with 15 bases lying between them. The germline CDR1 and CDR2 sequences are MNHNY and SVGAGI (reference sequence). Here the CDR3 reads CASSYDTAGLTGELFF. CDR3 nucleotide sequence: TGTGCCAGCAGTTATGACACCGCAGGGCTCACCGGGGAGCTGTTTTTT.

V gene TRBV27 combines with J gene TRBJ2-5; 8 nucleotides match TRBD1. The V gene's germline CDR1 is MNHEY and CDR2 SMNVEV (reference sequence). Trimming took 5 bases from V and 2 from J; bases not matched to a gene: 4. The CDR3 totals 14 residues. The CDR3 loop reads CASSQGQGQETQYF. CDR3 coding DNA: TGTGCCAGCAGTCAAGGACAGGGACAAGAGACCCAGTACTTC.

The chain couples TRBV18 to TRBJ2-1; TRBD2 might be the D (6 bases). V gave up 2 bases and J gave up 2 bases, with 13 bases separating them. This CDR3 has 16 residues. Germline V gene data show CDR1 as KGHSH and CDR2 as LQKENI. DNA for the CDR3: TGTGCCAGCTCACCAGCGGGACCTGGGGCCTACAATGAGCAGTTCTTC. Translation gives CASSPAGPGAYNEQFF.